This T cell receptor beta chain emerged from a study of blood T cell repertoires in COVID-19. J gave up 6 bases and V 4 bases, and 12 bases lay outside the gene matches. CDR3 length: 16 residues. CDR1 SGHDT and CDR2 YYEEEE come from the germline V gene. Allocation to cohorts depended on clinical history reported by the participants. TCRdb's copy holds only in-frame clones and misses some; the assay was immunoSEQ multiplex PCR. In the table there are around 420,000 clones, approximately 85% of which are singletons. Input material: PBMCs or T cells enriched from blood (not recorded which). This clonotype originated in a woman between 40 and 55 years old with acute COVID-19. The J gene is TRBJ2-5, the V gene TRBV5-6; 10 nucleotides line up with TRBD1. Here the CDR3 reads CASSAPRQGAIKTQYF. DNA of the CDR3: TGTGCCAGCAGCGCGCCCAGACAGGGGGCAATAAAGACCCAGTACTTC.